Below, 7 T cell receptor beta chains from the same sample are listed, as sequenced in a study of response to subunit inactivated influenza vaccine. MiXCR, applied by TCRdb to the RT-PCR reads, yields one record per CDR3 protein. The top ten clones hold around 13% of a sample with over 400,000 distinct CDR3 sequences, approximately 13% of them seen once. Sequenced material: PBMCs from blood, taken 35 to 45 days after vaccination. The receptors stem from a man aged 50-59 years who received an inactivated influenza vaccine.

This clonotype was seen at least ten times. This sequence joins TRBV20-1 and TRBJ1-1; D is ambiguous. Trimming took off 2 bases at V and 6 bases at J, with 13 bases between the two ends. CDR3 length: 13 amino acids. Germline V CDR1 and CDR2: DFQATT, SNEGSKA (reference sequence). In DNA, the CDR3 is TGCAGTGCTAGAAGGGTCGAGGAATCTGAAGCTTTCTTT. Its protein product is CSARRVEESEAFF.

The chain has TRBV6-1 and TRBJ2-2; TRBD2 aligns across 10 bases. The CDR3 sequence is 16 residues long. J lost 4 bases, V lost 6 bases, and 8 bases had no gene match. Germline CDR1 MNHNS, CDR2 SASEGT. The CDR3 region is CASSWTGTSVTGELFF. In DNA, the CDR3 is TGTGCCAGCAGCTGGACCGGGACTAGCGTCACCGGGGAGCTGTTTTTT.

This clonotype came up a few times. The CDR3 region has the DNA TGTGCCAGCAGCTTGACGACAGGGGGAGGGTCCTACGAGCAGTACTTC. Translated: CASSLTTGGGSYEQYF. This rearrangement joins TRBV7-8 to TRBJ2-7, with 9 bases that match TRBD1. V gave up 3 bases and J gave up 1 base; unmatched junction bases: 7. Germline V lookup: CDR1 SGHVS, CDR2 FQNEAQ. The CDR3 runs to 16 residues.

This clonotype was detected ten times or more. The chain carries TRBV20-1 and TRBJ2-7; D call uncertain. V was shortened by 6 bases and J by 0 bases, with 18 bases between the two germline ends. This CDR3 contains 15 residues. Germline CDR1 DFQATT, CDR2 SNEGSKA (reference sequence). The CDR3 protein is CSAITDPARSYEQYF. CDR3 nucleotide sequence: TGCAGTGCCATAACCGACCCGGCCCGCTCCTACGAGCAGTACTTC.

This clonotype has a count of ten or more. This rearrangement joins TRBV12-3 or TRBV12-4 to TRBJ2-7; maybe TRBD1 (5 bases). Trimming stripped 2 bases from V and 4 bases from J, with 12 bases between. This CDR3 is 14 amino acids long. DNA of the CDR3: TGTGCCAGCAGTTTACAGACAGCGAAATACGAGCAGTACTTC. It translates to CASSLQTAKYEQYF.

This clonotype has only a few counts. The chain couples TRBV5-1 to TRBJ2-1, with TRBD2 identical over 7 bases. The CDR3 loop spans 16 amino acids. In germline, CDR1 is SGHRS, CDR2 YFSETQ. The J segment lost 4 bases and the V segment lost 0 bases, leaving 7 bases of the junction unmatched. CDR3 sequence (DNA): TGCGCCAGCAGCTTGGCTGGGGGGGTGACTTACAATGAGCAGTTCTTC. Translating gives CASSLAGGVTYNEQFF. The whole variable domain, remainder taken from reference TRBV5-1 and TRBJ2-1, is KAGVTQTPRYLIKTRGQQVTLSCSPISGHRSVSWYQQTPGQGLQFLFEYFSETQRNKGNFPGRFSGRQFSNSRSEMNVSTLELGDSALYLCASSLAGGVTYNEQFFGPGTRLTVL.

This clonotype was detected a few times. The rearrangement uses TRBV4-1 and TRBJ2-7; D is possibly TRBD1 (6 bases). V was pared by 1 base and J by 0 bases, with 7 bases between. Germline V gives CDR1 MGHRA, CDR2 YSYEKL. This CDR3 spans 14 amino acids. The CDR3 nucleotides read TGCGCCAGCAGCCAAGGACAGGTCTCCTACGAGCAGTACTTC. This translates into CASSQGQVSYEQYF.